The source of this T cell receptor (beta chain) is a study of CD8 T cells in Susac syndrome. An input of about 0.5 to 1 ug of RNA was subjected to reverse transcription using random hexamers. The amplification used immunoSEQ multiplex PCR on TCR beta CDR3; it spanned 54 Vbeta and 13 Jbeta. TCRdb independently ran MiXCR on the immunoSEQ multiplex PCR reads; one entry per CDR3 protein. The sample shows 150,000 to 200,000 distinct CDR3 sequences, 85% to 95% of them seen only once. After removal of 0 bases from V and 7 bases from J, the junction contained 6 bases not matched to a gene. Germline assignment: CDR1 SGDLS and CDR2 YYNGEE. This CDR3 spans 15 amino acids. Sequencing of TCR beta was performed on blood CD8+ T cells and on blood CD4+ T cells. While CD8+ and CD4+ T cells were isolated negatively, TEMRA cells were enriched by FACS.

The clonotype comes from a human donor with multiple sclerosis. The sample consisted of CD8+ T cells from PBMCs. V is TRBV9 and J is TRBJ2-1; 8 nucleotides align to TRBD2. CDR3 region: CASSVVGTSHNEQFF. As DNA, the CDR3 is TGTGCCAGCAGCGTAGTTGGGACTAGTCATAATGAGCAGTTCTTC.